This TCR beta chain was sequenced in a study of patients and donors after allogeneic stem cell transplantation. MiXCR, run by TCRdb on the RT-PCR reads, gives a single entry per CDR3 protein. In the table there are about 400,000 distinct CDR3 sequences, 16% of which are singletons. CDR1 and CDR2 from the germline V gene are SGDLS and YYNGEE. This CDR3 spans 16 amino acids. Trimming cost V 0 bases and J 6 bases, with 19 bases left between them. The source material was blood, either unsorted or a sorted T cell fraction (not recorded which). The V and J genes are TRBV9 and TRBJ2-7, with D tentatively TRBD2 (5 bases). The origin of this receptor is a human donor who was either an allogeneic HSCT recipient or a stem cell or donor lymphocyte infusion donor (not recorded which). It is not recorded whose cells these are; they may come from a transplant donor. CDR3 nucleotides: TGTGCCAGCAGCGTAGAAGCGGCACCGGGTCCCAGCGAGCAGTACTTC. It codes for CASSVEAAPGPSEQYF.